This T cell receptor (beta chain) was profiled in a study of T-cell memory formation after mild COVID-19. General study findings and limits: Researchers report contracting CD4+ clones mostly in CM and EM, with CD8+ clones in EMRA. Clones shrinking between day 15 and 85 showed a balanced CD4/CD8 split, and those that grew later tilted toward CD4+.

The ends were cut back, 3 bases at V and 3 bases at J, with 12 bases in the middle. CDR1 and CDR2 from the germline V gene are SEHNR and FQNEAQ (reference sequence). This CDR3 region has 15 residues. In regard to this clonotype: Its antigen is still unknown.

Constant-segment-primed 5'RACE gave TCR alpha and TCR beta cDNA libraries with sample barcodes and UMIs. TCRdb reanalysed the 5' RACE reads using MiXCR and keeps one entry per CDR3 protein. Of fewer than 300,000 distinct CDR3 sequences detected, 15% to 20% appear once; the ten largest clones hold more than 20%. The clonotype comes from a man between 18 and 35 years old who had mild COVID-19 (a few samples of this study predate the infection). Cell type and time point are not known. This sequence joins TRBV7-9 and TRBJ2-1, with D tentatively TRBD1 (6 bases). The sample comprised PBMCs or a T cell subset sorted from them (not recorded which). As DNA, the CDR3 is TGTGCCAGCAGCTTCCATAGGGGGTTCTACAATGAGCAGTTCTTC. Its translation is CASSFHRGFYNEQFF.